The entry below describes one T cell receptor (beta chain). A clone one base away is much larger, so this may be a read error. RNA was extracted from bulk tissue without any cell sorting. More than 3 cm separated this lung sample from the edge of the tumor. Between August and November 2014, newly diagnosed, chemotherapy-naive lung cancer patients underwent thoracic surgery in China. This entry is derived from a study of tumor and adjacent non-tumor tissue in lung cancer. Study at large: Histology: 12 adenocarcinoma, 2 squamous cell carcinoma, 1 small cell lung cancer. On average, productive TCRbeta reads reached about 4.2 million per sample.

TCRbeta libraries were built with three rounds of nested PCR, modified from ARM-PCR. A single record per CDR3 protein comes from TCRdb applying MiXCR to the multiplex PCR reads. The sample contains 75,000 to 95,000 distinct CDR3 sequences, around 82% of which appear only once. This CDR3 region has 12 residues. Germline V gene lookup returns CDR1 DFQATT and CDR2 SNEGSKA (reference sequence). V usage is TRBV20-1 and J usage is TRBJ1-3; D is uncertain. Sequencing was done on a sample of distant non-tumor lung tissue. This receptor was obtained from a woman between 45 and 65 years old with non-small cell lung cancer. Here the CDR3 reads CNAKSSGNTIYF. CDR3 nucleotides: TGCAATGCTAAAAGCTCTGGAAACACCATATATTTT.